This passage covers 5 T cell receptor beta chains from one sample sequenced in a study of shared clonotypes between healthy human individuals. Sequencing used immunoSEQ multiplex PCR; TCRdb keeps in-frame clones, though not all of them. The data show over 2 million clones, approximately 90% seen once. Material: naive CD4+ T cells from PBMCs. Subset meaning: CD45RA+ positively selected. The receptors were sampled from a man aged 18-30 years in good health. Some clones in this sample may be carry-over from other donors' samples.

This clone was seen a few times. J is TRBJ1-2 and V is TRBV5-4, with D possibly being TRBD1 (5 bases). The length of the CDR3 is 14 residues. Germline V gene lookup returns CDR1 SGHNT and CDR2 YYREEE (reference sequence). Trimming pared 7 bases from V and 4 bases from J, leaving 17 bases between. CDR3 coding DNA: TGTGCCAGCGGGCCGGCGGGACGGAGCTATGGCTACACCTTC. Its protein is CASGPAGRSYGYTF. Using reference TRBV5-4 and TRBJ1-2 for the parts outside the CDR3, the full variable domain is ETGVTQSPTHLIKTRGQQVTLRCSSQSGHNTVSWYQQALGQGPQFIFQYYREEENGRGNFPPRFSGLQFPNYSSELNVNALELDDSALYLCASGPAGRSYGYTFGSGTRLTVV.

This sequence joins TRBV10-1 and TRBJ2-1, with TRBD2 matching over 7 bases. The CDR3 is 16 amino acids. The germline V gene has CDR1 WNHNN and CDR2 SYGVQD (reference sequence). The ends lost 3 bases at V and 4 bases at J; junction bases unmatched: 9. The CDR3 DNA is TGCGCCAGCAGTGACGCCCTAGCGGACGCTTACAATGAGCAGTTCTTC. It is translated as CASSDALADAYNEQFF.

V usage is TRBV5-1 and J usage is TRBJ1-1, with D unresolved. Trimming removed 2 bases at V and 3 bases at J, with 8 bases between. The CDR3 is 13 residues long. CDR1 and CDR2 from the germline V gene are SGHRS and YFSETQ. Here the CDR3 DNA reads TGCGCCAGCAGCTTACAAGGGTACACTGAAGCTTTCTTT. Amino acids: CASSLQGYTEAFF. The complete variable domain, with remaining parts taken from reference TRBV5-1 and TRBJ1-1, reads KAGVTQTPRYLIKTRGQQVTLSCSPISGHRSVSWYQQTPGQGLQFLFEYFSETQRNKGNFPGRFSGRQFSNSRSEMNVSTLELGDSALYLCASSLQGYTEAFFGQGTRLTVV.

This clone was detected once. The gene calls are TRBV18 and TRBJ2-1; tentatively, D is TRBD2 (6 bases). Trimming removed 6 bases from V and 8 bases from J, with 20 bases in between. Germline V gives CDR1 KGHSH, CDR2 LQKENI. The CDR3 contains 15 residues. The CDR3: CASSRPGGTLDEQFF. The CDR3 DNA reads as TGTGCCAGCTCGCGACCAGGCGGGACGTTAGATGAGCAGTTCTTC.

The rearrangement joins TRBV28 to TRBJ2-7; D may be TRBD2 (5 bases). Per germline, CDR1 MDHEN and CDR2 SYDVKM. V dropped 0 bases and J dropped 3 bases, with 9 bases sitting between them. This CDR3 region has 14 residues. The CDR3 spells CASSLWRVDYEQYF. CDR3 DNA: TGTGCCAGCAGTTTATGGAGGGTAGACTACGAGCAGTACTTC.